These 5 T cell receptor beta chains originate from one sample sequenced in a study of cytomegalovirus exposure and HLA in healthy donors. Sequencing was performed with immunoSEQ multiplex PCR; in TCRdb, only in-frame clones are kept and a portion is missing. The repertoire holds tens of thousands of clones, with approximately 90% as singletons. Sequenced material: PBMCs. Receptor source: a man aged 18 to 35 in good health and CMV-seronegative.

This chain links TRBV19 with TRBJ1-2; D gene unclear. The germline CDR1 and CDR2 sequences are LNHDA and SQIVND (reference sequence). The V and J ends lost 4 bases and 3 bases respectively, with 6 bases between them. This CDR3 is built from 12 residues. The CDR3 DNA reads TGTGCCAGTAGTACCTCGGACTATGGCTACACCTTC. Its translation is CASSTSDYGYTF.

V gene TRBV7-2 combines with J gene TRBJ1-2, with a tentative D call TRBD1 (5 bases). The CDR3 contains 15 residues. V lost 2 bases and J 4 bases, leaving 14 bases between the germline ends. Germline assignment: CDR1 SGHTA and CDR2 FQGNSA. The CDR3, as DNA: TGTGCCAGCAGCTTACTTCCGACAGTCTCCTATGGCTACACCTTC. It specifies CASSLLPTVSYGYTF.

The chain combines TRBV9 with TRBJ2-1; possibly TRBD2 for D (6 bases). This CDR3 comprises 17 residues. The V end was cut by 0 bases, the J end by 7 bases, with 20 bases between. Germline V gene lookup returns CDR1 SGDLS and CDR2 YYNGEE. CDR3 residues: CASSVGLSTGVRNEQFF. CDR3 sequence (DNA): TGTGCCAGCAGCGTAGGTTTGTCTACGGGAGTTCGGAATGAGCAGTTCTTC.

The genes are TRBV28 and TRBJ1-1, with TRBD1 matching over 8 bases. CDR1 is MDHEN and CDR2 is SYDVKM in the germline V gene. The CDR3 is 17 residues long. V lost 3 bases, J lost 0 bases, and 9 bases stayed unmatched. The CDR3, as DNA: TGTGCCAGCAGTTTCTTTGTCGGACAGGGACTGAACACTGAAGCTTTCTTT. Encoded protein: CASSFFVGQGLNTEAFF.

V gene TRBV19 combines with J gene TRBJ1-1; D not resolved. Trimming left V 9 bases short and J 0 bases short, with 17 bases between. The CDR3 loop spans 15 amino acids. Per germline, CDR1 LNHDA and CDR2 SQIVND (reference sequence). The CDR3 here is CASDVPGGMNTEAFF. DNA of the CDR3: TGTGCCAGCGACGTGCCGGGAGGGATGAACACTGAAGCTTTCTTT.